The 17 T cell receptor beta chains below all came from one sample that was sequenced in a study of shared clonotypes between healthy human individuals. Clones were sequenced by immunoSEQ multiplex PCR, and TCRdb holds only the in-frame ones, with some missing. Here the sample spans roughly 1,100,000 clones, about 75% being singletons. Source material: memory CD4+ T cells sorted from blood. Subset denoted: CD45RA-negative fraction. These receptors were taken from a man aged 18 to 29 in good health.

The chain couples TRBV7-2 to TRBJ1-6, with TRBD1 matching 10 bases. V lost 0 bases to trimming and J lost 9 bases; unmatched junction nucleotides: 5. The CDR3 length is 16 residues. CDR1 SGHTA and CDR2 FQGNSA come from the germline V gene. The CDR3: CASSLAGTGARSPLHF. The DNA for the CDR3 is TGTGCCAGCAGCTTAGCTGGGACAGGGGCGCGTTCACCCCTCCACTTT.

J is TRBJ2-1 and V is TRBV5-4; TRBD2 matches at 9 bases. The CDR3 contains 16 residues. V dropped 5 bases and J dropped 5; count of bases not matched to a gene: 11. The germline CDR1 and CDR2 sequences are SGHNT and YYREEE (reference sequence). CDR3 in amino acids: CASSWDLAGGNNEQFF. The CDR3 nucleotides read TGTGCCAGCAGTTGGGACCTGGCGGGAGGGAACAATGAGCAGTTCTTC.

The chain carries TRBV5-8 and TRBJ2-7; D ambiguous. V lost 4 bases to trimming and J lost 5 bases, with 10 bases between them. This CDR3 is 12 amino acids long. Looked up from germline, CDR1 is SGHTS and CDR2 is YDEGEE. In DNA form, the CDR3 reads TGTGCCAGCAGCCACCTGTGGGACGAGCAGTACTTC. Its translation: CASSHLWDEQYF. The full variable domain, in which reference TRBV5-8 and TRBJ2-7 provide the parts outside the CDR3, is EAGVTQSPTHLIKTRGQQATLRCSPISGHTSVYWYQQALGLGLQFLLWYDEGEERNRGNFPPRFSGRQFPNYSSELNVNALELEDSALYLCASSHLWDEQYFGPGTRLTVT.

Concerning this clone: One junction end disagrees with the germline gene, perhaps due to a read error. The chain joins TRBV7-7 to TRBJ2-5; D unclear. The CDR3 covers 16 residues. Germline CDR1 SSHAT, CDR2 FNYEAQ (reference sequence). Here the CDR3 reads CASSIPLLGTGETQYF. The CDR3 nucleotides are TGTGCTAGCAGCATACCCCTGTTGGGCACCGGAGAGACCCAGTACTTC.

The chain uses TRBV19 and TRBJ1-6; no clear D. CDR1 and CDR2 (germline): LNHDA, SQIVND (reference sequence). Trimming removed 3 bases at V and 10 bases at J, with 13 bases between. The CDR3 sequence is 14 residues long. The DNA of the CDR3 is TGTGCCAGTAGTATCCTAGGGTCAGAATCACCCCTCCACTTT. Amino acid sequence: CASSILGSESPLHF. Full variable domain (missing parts from reference TRBV19 and TRBJ1-6): DGGITQSPKYLFRKEGQNVTLSCEQNLNHDAMYWYRQDPGQGLRLIYYSQIVNDFQKGDIAEGYSVSREKKESFPLTVTSAQKNPTAFYLCASSILGSESPLHFGNGTRLTVT.

Here the CDR3 reads CASSFSNSETQYF. In DNA form, the CDR3 reads TGTGCCAGCAGCTTCTCGAATTCGGAGACCCAGTACTTC. The gene calls are TRBV5-4 and TRBJ2-5; D is undetermined. The CDR3 totals 13 residues. Per germline, CDR1 SGHNT and CDR2 YYREEE (reference sequence). Trimming pared 2 bases from V and 5 bases from J, leaving 10 bases between.

There are a few counts of this clone. The chain carries TRBV11-2 and TRBJ2-7; perhaps TRBD2 as D (7 bases). Deletions cut 4 bases from V and 8 bases from J, with 24 bases between. Germline lookup yields CDR1 SGHAT and CDR2 FQNNGV. The CDR3 consists of 16 residues. CDR3 DNA sequence: TGTGCCAGCAGCTCCACGGGGGGCGGAGCCCGGGATCAGCAGTACTTC. This codes for CASSSTGGGARDQQYF.

V is TRBV5-1 and J is TRBJ1-4; D remains ambiguous. This CDR3 is 15 amino acids long. Germline V gene data show CDR1 as SGHRS and CDR2 as YFSETQ. Trimming took off 4 bases at V and 5 bases at J, with 15 bases between the two ends. In DNA, the CDR3 is TGCGCCAGCAGCAACCCCCGGGAGAAGAATGAAAAACTGTTTTTT. It codes for CASSNPREKNEKLFF.

This sequence joins TRBV6-5 and TRBJ2-3; no reliable D call. V lost 4 bases and J 0 bases, leaving 14 bases between the germline ends. Germline CDR1 is MNHEY and CDR2 is SVGAGI. There are 16 residues in the CDR3. CDR3 sequence reads: CASSSLRSTSTDTQYF. The DNA of the CDR3 is TGTGCCAGCAGTTCCCTCCGGTCTACTAGCACAGATACGCAGTATTTT.

The gene calls are TRBV7-2 and TRBJ1-5, with a tentative D call TRBD1 (6 bases). In germline, CDR1 is SGHTA, CDR2 FQGNSA. The length of the CDR3 is 14 residues. V lost 4 bases and J lost 4, with 11 bases in between. The CDR3 spells CASSSDQGNQPQHF. The CDR3 bases are TGTGCCAGCAGCTCCGATCAGGGGAATCAGCCCCAGCATTTT. The full variable domain, its missing parts supplied by reference TRBV7-2 and TRBJ1-5, is GAGVSQSPSNKVTEKGKDVELRCDPISGHTALYWYRQSLGQGLEFLIYFQGNSAPDKSGLPSDRFSAERTGGSVSTLTIQRTQQEDSAVYLCASSSDQGNQPQHFGDGTRLSIL.

V is TRBV7-9 and J is TRBJ2-5; possible D gene TRBD2, 6 bases. The CDR3 contains 14 residues. Germline V gene sequence: CDR1 SEHNR, CDR2 FQNEAQ (reference sequence). Trimming cost V 3 bases and J 7 bases, with 15 bases left between them. The CDR3 here is CASSFLEGRSTQYF. As DNA, the CDR3 is TGTGCCAGCAGCTTCTTAGAAGGGAGGTCGACCCAGTACTTC.

V is TRBV2 and J is TRBJ1-1, with unresolved D. The CDR3 has 11 amino acids. Germline V lookup: CDR1 SNHLY, CDR2 FYNNEI. V gave up 3 bases and J gave up 11 bases, with 10 bases separating them. The CDR3 DNA is TGTGCCAGCAGTGATAGGTACGCGGCTTTCTTT. Its translation: CASSDRYAAFF.

J is TRBJ2-6 and V is TRBV19, with 8 bases aligning to TRBD1. The CDR3 loop spans 16 amino acids. Germline V gives CDR1 LNHDA, CDR2 SQIVND (reference sequence). The J segment lost 2 bases and the V segment lost 1 base, leaving 1 base of the junction unmatched. The DNA of the CDR3 is TGTGCCAGTAGTATAGGACAGGGGACTGGGGCCAACGTCCTGACTTTC. Encoded protein: CASSIGQGTGANVLTF.

This rearrangement joins TRBV6-5 to TRBJ2-7; D assignment may be TRBD1 or TRBD2 (5 bases each). This CDR3 region has 16 residues. Germline assignment: CDR1 MNHEY and CDR2 SVGAGI. Trimming took 0 bases from V and 0 from J, leaving 12 bases between them. The CDR3 nucleotides are TGTGCCAGCAGTTACTCTGGGGGAGTGAGCTCCTACGAGCAGTACTTC. Its translation: CASSYSGGVSSYEQYF.

The chain is built from TRBV10-3 and TRBJ1-4; the match to TRBD1 covers 9 bases. Germline CDR1 ENHRY, CDR2 SYGVKD. With 3 bases clipped from V and 5 bases from J, the junction kept 4 bases outside the gene matches. The CDR3 consists of 15 residues. The CDR3, as DNA: TGTGCCATCAGTGACCCCGGGACAGGGAATGAAAAACTGTTTTTT. This encodes CAISDPGTGNEKLFF.

This chain uses TRBV7-2 with TRBJ2-2; D is uncertain. This CDR3 has 14 residues. Germline lookup yields CDR1 SGHTA and CDR2 FQGNSA. The V end was cut by 6 bases, the J end by 0 bases, with 8 bases between. Here the CDR3 reads CASRPGSNTGELFF. The CDR3 DNA reads as TGTGCCAGCAGGCCTGGTTCGAACACCGGGGAGCTGTTTTTT.

This clone was observed a few times. A read error may account for a junction end that differs from germline. This CDR3 is also generated by other DNA sequences in the sample. This chain joins TRBV13 and TRBJ2-7; the D gene is possibly TRBD1 (5 bases). Germline loops: CDR1 PRHDT, CDR2 FYEKMQ (reference sequence). The CDR3 totals 14 residues. The CDR3 sequence: CASSLGHLPYEQYF. In DNA form, the CDR3 reads TGTGCCAGCAGCCTAGGACACTTACCCTACGAGCAGTACTTC.